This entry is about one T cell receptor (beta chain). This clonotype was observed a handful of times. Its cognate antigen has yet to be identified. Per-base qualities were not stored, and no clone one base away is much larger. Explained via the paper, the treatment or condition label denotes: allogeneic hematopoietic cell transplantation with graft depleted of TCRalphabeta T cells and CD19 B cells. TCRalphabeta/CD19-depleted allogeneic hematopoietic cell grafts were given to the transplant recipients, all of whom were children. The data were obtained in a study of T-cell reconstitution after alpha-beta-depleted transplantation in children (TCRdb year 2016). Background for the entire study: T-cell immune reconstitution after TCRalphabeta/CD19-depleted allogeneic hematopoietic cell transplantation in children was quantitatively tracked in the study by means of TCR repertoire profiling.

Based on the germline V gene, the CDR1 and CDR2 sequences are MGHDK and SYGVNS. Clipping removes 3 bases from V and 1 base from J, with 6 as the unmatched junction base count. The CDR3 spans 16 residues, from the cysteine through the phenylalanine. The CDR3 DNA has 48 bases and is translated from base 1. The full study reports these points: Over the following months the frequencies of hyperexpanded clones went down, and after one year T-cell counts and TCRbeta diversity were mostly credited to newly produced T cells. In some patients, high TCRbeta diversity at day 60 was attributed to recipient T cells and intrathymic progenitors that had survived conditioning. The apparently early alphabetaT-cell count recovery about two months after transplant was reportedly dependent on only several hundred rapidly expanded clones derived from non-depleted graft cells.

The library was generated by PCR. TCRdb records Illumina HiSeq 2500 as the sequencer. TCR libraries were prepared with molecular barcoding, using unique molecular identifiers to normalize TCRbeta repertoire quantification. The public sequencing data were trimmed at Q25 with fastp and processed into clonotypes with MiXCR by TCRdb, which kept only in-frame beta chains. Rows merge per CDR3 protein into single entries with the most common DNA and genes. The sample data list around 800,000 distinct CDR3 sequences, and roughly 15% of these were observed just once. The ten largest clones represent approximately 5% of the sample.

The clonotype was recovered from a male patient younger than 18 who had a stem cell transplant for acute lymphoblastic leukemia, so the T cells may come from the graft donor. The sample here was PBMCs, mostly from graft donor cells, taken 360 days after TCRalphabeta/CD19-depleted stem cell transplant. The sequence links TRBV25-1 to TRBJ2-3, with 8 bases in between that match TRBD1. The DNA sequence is TGTGCCAGCAGTGACCCCGACAGGGGAGGCACAGATACGCAGTATTTT. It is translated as CASSDPDRGGTDTQYF. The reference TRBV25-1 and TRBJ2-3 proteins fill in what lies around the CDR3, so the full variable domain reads EADIYQTPRYLVIGTGKKITLECSQTMGHDKMYWYQQDPGMELHLIHYSYGVNSTEKGDLSSESTVSRIRTEHFPLTLESARPSHTSQYLCASSDPDRGGTDTQYFGPGTRLTVL.